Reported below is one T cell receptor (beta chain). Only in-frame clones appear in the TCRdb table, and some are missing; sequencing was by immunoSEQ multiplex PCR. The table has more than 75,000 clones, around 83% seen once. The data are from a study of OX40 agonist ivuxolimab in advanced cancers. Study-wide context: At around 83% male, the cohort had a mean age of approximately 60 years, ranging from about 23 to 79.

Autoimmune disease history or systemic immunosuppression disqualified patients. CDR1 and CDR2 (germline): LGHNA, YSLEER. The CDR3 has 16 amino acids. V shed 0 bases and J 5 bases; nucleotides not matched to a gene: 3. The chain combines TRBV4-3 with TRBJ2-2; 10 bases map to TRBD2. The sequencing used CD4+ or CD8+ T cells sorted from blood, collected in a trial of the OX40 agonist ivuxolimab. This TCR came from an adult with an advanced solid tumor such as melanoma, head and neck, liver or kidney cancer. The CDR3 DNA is TGCGCCAGCAGCCAAGATGGGACTAGCGTTACCGGGGAGCTGTTTTTT. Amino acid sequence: CASSQDGTSVTGELFF.